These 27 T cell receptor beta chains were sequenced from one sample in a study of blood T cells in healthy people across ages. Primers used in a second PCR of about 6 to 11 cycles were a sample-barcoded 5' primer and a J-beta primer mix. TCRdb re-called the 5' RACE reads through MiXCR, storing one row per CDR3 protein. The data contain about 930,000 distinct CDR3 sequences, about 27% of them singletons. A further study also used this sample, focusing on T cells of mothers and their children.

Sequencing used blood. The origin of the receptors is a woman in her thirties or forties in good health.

The DNA of the CDR3 is TGTGCCACCAGTGGATCGGACAGGCCCTCCTACAATGAGCAGTTCTTC. This codes for CATSGSDRPSYNEQFF. The chain recombines TRBV24-1 with TRBJ2-1; 7 nucleotides match TRBD1. This CDR3 has 16 amino acids. CDR1 is KGHDR, CDR2 SFDVKD, per germline. The V and J ends lost 5 bases and 0 bases, in that order; junction bases with no gene match: 6.

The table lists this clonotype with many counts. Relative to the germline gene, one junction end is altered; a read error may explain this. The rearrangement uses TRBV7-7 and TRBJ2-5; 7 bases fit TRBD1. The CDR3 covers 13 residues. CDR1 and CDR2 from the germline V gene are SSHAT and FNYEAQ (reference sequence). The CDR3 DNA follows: TGTGCTAGCAGCTCCACACGGACAGGTACCCAGTACTTC. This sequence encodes CASSSTRTGTQYF.

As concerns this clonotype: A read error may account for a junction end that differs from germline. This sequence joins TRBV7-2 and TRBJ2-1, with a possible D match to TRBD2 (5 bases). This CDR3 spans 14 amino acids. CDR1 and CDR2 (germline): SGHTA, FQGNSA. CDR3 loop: CVSSLASFSNEQFF. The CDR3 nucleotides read TGTGTCAGCAGCTTAGCGTCTTTCAGCAATGAGCAGTTCTTC.

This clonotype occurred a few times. CDR3 nucleotides: TGTGCCAGCAGTACCTCGACAGGGTTGGTAGGGCCCCCTGGTCCCCAGCATTTT. Translated: CASSTSTGLVGPPGPQHF. The chain uses TRBV12-3 or TRBV12-4 and TRBJ1-5; 7 nucleotides match TRBD1. This CDR3 is 18 amino acids long. The trim removed 5 bases at V and 10 bases at J, leaving 23 bases unmatched.

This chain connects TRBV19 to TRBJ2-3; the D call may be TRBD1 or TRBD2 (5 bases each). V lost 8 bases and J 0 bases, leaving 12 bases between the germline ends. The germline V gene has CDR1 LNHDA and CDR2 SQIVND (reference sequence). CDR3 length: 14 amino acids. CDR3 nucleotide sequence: TGTGCCAGTTCTGATAGGGACAGCACAGATACGCAGTATTTT. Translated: CASSDRDSTDTQYF.

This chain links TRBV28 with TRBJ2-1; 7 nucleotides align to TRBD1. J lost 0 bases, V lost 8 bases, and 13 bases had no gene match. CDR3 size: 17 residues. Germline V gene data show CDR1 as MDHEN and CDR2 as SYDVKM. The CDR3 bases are TGTGCCAGCTGGGCCCTGACAGGGCCCAGCTCCTACAATGAGCAGTTCTTC. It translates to CASWALTGPSSYNEQFF.

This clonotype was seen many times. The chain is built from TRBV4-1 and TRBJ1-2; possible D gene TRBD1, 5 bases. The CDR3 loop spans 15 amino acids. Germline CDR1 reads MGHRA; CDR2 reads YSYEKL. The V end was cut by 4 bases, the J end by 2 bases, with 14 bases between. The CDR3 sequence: CASSLGSGPNYGYTF. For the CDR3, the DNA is TGCGCCAGCAGCCTAGGTTCGGGACCCAACTATGGCTACACCTTC.

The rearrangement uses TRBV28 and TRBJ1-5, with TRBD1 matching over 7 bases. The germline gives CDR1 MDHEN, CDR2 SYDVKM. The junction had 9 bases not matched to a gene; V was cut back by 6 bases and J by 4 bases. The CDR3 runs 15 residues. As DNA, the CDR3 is TGTGCCAGCAGACTAGGACAGGCGCTTAATCAGCCCCAGCATTTT. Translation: CASRLGQALNQPQHF.

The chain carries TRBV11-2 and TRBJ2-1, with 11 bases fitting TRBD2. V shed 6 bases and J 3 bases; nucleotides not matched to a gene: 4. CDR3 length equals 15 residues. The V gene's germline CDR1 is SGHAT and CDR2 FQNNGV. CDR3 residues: CASRFLAGGYNEQFF. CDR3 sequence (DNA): TGTGCCAGCAGGTTCCTAGCGGGGGGCTACAATGAGCAGTTCTTC.

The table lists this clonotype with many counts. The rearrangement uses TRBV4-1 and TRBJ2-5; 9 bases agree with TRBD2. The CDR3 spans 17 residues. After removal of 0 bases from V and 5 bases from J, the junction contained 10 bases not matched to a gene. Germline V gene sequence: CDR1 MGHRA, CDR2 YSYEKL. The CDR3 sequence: CASSQDVRAGGRETQYF. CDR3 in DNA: TGCGCCAGCAGCCAAGATGTTCGAGCGGGGGGCCGGGAGACCCAGTACTTC.

CDR3 protein: CASSLGGGGIYSYNEQFF. The CDR3 nucleotides are TGTGCCAGCAGCTTAGGGGGGGGCGGGATCTACTCCTACAATGAGCAGTTCTTC. The chain joins TRBV7-2 to TRBJ2-1, with D possibly TRBD2 on 7 matching bases. V lost 1 base, J lost 0 bases, and 16 bases lay in between. The germline V gene has CDR1 SGHTA and CDR2 FQGNSA. The CDR3 sequence is 18 residues long.

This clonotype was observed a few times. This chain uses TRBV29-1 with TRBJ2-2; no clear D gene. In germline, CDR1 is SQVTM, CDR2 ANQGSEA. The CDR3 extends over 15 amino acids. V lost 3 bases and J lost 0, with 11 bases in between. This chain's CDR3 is CSVDGTSSNTGELFF. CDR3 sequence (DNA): TGCAGCGTTGACGGAACCTCATCGAACACCGGGGAGCTGTTTTTT.

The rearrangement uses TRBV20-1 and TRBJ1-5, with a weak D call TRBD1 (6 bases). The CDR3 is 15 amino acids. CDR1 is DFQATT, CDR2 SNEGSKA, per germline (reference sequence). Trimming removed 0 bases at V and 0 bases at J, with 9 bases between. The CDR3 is CSARDGQISNQPQHF. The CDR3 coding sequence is TGCAGTGCTAGAGATGGACAGATTAGCAATCAGCCCCAGCATTTT.

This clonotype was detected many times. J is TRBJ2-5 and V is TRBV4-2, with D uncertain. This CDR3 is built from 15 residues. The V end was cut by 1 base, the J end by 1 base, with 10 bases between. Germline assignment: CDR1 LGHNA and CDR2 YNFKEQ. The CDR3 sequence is CASSQGSVAQETQYF. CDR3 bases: TGTGCCAGCAGCCAAGGTTCGGTAGCCCAAGAGACCCAGTACTTC.

CDR3 sequence: CAIKKERSNTGELFF. The CDR3 DNA reads as TGTGCCATCAAAAAGGAGCGATCGAACACCGGGGAGCTGTTTTTT. The chain is built from TRBV10-3 and TRBJ2-2; D is uncertain. The germline V and J ends were trimmed by 7 bases and 0 bases, with 12 bases remaining between them. The CDR3 spans 15 residues. Germline assignment: CDR1 ENHRY and CDR2 SYGVKD.

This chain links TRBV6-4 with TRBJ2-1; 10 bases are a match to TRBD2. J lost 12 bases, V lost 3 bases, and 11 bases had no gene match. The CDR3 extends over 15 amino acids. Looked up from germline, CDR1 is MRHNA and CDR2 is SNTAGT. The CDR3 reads CASSEAAGGQGGQFF. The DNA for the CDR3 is TGTGCCAGCAGTGAAGCAGCGGGGGGGCAAGGTGGGCAGTTCTTC.

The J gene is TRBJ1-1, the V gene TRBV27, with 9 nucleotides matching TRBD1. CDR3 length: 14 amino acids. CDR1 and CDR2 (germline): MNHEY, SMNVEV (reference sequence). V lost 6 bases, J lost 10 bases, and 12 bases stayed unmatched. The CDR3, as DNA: TGTGCCAGCAGCTCGGGACAGGGCTGGGGCCGAGCTTTCTTT. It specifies CASSSGQGWGRAFF.

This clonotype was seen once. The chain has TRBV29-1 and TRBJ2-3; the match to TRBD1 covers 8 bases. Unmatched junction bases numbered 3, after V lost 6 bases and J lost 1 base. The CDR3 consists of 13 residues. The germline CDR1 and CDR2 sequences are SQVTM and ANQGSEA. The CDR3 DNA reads TGCAGCGTCACGACAGGGGGCACAGATACGCAGTATTTT. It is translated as CSVTTGGTDTQYF.

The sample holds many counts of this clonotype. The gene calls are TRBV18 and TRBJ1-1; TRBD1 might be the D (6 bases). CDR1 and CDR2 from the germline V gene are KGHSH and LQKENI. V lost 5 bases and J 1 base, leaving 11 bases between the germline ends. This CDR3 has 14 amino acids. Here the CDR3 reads CASSRGKGNTEAFF. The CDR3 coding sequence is TGTGCCAGCTCAAGGGGGAAGGGGAACACTGAAGCTTTCTTT.

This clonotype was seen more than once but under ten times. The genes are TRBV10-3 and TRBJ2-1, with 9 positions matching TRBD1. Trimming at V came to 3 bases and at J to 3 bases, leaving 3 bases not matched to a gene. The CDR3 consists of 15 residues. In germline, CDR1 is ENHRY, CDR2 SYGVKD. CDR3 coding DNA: TGTGCCATCAGTGACGTGACAGGGGGCTACAATGAGCAGTTCTTC. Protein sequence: CAISDVTGGYNEQFF.

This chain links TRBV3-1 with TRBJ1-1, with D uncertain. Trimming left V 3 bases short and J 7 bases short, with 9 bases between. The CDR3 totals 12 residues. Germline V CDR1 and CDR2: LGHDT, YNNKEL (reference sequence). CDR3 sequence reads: CASSHGVLEAFF. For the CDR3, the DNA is TGTGCCAGCAGCCACGGGGTACTTGAAGCTTTCTTT.

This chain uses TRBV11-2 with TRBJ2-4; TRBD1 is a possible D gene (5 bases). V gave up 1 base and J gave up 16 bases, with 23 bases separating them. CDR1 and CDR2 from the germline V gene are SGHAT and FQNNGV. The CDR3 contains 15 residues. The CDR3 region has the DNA TGTGCCAGCAGCTTAGGACAGACTGCCTCCTACGAGCACTACTTC. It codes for CASSLGQTASYEHYF.

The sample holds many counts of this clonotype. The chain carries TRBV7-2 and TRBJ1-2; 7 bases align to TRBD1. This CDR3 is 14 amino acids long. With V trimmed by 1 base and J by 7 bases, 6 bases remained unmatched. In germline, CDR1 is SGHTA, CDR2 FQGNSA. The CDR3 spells CASSLVNRGSGYTF. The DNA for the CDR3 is TGTGCCAGCAGCTTAGTTAACAGGGGTAGTGGCTACACCTTC. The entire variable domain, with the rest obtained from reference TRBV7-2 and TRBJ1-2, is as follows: GAGVSQSPSNKVTEKGKDVELRCDPISGHTALYWYRQSLGQGLEFLIYFQGNSAPDKSGLPSDRFSAERTGGSVSTLTIQRTQQEDSAVYLCASSLVNRGSGYTFGSGTRLTVV.

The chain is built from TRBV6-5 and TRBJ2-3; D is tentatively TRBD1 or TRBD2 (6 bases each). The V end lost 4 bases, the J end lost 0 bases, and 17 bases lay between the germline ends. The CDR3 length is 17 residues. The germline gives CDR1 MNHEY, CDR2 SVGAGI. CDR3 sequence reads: CASSSGAGLTSTDTQYF. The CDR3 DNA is TGTGCCAGCAGTTCGGGGGCCGGCTTGACTAGCACAGATACGCAGTATTTT.

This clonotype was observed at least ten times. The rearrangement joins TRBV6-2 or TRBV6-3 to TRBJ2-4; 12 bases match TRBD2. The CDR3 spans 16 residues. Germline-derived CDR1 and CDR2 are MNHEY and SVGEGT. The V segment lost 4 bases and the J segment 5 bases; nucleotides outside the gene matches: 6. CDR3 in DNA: TGTGCCAGCAGTTTAGGACTAGCGGGGCAGGAAAACATTCAGTACTTC. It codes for CASSLGLAGQENIQYF.

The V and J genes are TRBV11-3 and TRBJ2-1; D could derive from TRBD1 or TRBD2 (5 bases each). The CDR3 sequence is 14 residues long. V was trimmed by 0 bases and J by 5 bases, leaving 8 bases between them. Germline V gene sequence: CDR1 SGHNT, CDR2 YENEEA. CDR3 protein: CASSLDGTNNEQFF. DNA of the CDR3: TGTGCCAGCAGCTTAGACGGGACGAACAATGAGCAGTTCTTC.

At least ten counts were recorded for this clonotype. This CDR3 is CATSDLGSTDTQYF. The CDR3 DNA is TGTGCCACCAGTGATTTGGGCAGCACAGATACGCAGTATTTT. This chain joins TRBV24-1 and TRBJ2-3; D is uncertain. The germline CDR1 and CDR2 sequences are KGHDR and SFDVKD. The CDR3 spans 14 residues. Trimming stripped 0 bases from V and 0 bases from J, with 3 bases between.